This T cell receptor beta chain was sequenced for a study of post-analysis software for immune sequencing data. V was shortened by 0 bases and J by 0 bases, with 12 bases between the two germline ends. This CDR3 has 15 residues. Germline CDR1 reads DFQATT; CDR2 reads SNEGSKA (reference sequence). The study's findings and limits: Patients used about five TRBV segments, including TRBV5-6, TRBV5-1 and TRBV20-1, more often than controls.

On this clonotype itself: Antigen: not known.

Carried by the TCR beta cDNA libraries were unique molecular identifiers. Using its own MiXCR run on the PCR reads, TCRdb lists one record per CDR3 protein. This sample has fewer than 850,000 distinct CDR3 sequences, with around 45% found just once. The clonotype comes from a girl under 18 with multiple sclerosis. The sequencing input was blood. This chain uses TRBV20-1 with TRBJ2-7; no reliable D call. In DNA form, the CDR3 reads TGCAGTGCTAGAGAAGGGAAGTCTAACTCCTACGAGCAGTACTTC. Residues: CSAREGKSNSYEQYF.